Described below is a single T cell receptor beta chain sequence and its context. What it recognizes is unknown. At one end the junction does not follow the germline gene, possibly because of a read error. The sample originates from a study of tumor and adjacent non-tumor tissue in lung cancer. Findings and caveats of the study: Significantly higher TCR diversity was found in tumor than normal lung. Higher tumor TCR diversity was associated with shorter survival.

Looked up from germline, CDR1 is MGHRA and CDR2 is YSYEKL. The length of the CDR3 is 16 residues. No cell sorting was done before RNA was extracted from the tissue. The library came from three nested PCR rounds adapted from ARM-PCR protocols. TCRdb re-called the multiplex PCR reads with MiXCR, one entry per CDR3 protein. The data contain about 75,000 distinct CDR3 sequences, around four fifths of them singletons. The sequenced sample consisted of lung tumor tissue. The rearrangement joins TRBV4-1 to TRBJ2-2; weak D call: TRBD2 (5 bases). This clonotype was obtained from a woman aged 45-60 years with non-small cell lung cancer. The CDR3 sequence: CSSCQEGGLVTGELFF. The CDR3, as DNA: TGCTCCAGCTGCCAAGAAGGAGGTCTAGTGACCGGGGAGCTGTTTTTT.